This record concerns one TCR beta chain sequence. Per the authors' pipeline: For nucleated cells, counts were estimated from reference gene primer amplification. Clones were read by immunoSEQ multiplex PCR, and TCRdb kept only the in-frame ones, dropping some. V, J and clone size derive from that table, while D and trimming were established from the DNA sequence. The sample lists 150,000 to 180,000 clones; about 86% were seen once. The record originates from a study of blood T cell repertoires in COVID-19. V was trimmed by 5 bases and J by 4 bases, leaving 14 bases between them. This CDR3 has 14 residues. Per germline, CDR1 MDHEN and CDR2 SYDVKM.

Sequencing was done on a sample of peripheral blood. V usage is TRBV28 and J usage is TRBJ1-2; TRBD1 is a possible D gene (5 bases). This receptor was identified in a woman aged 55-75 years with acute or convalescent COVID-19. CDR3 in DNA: TGTGCCAGCAGTACAAGTCCGGACATCTATGGCTACACCTTC. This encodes CASSTSPDIYGYTF.